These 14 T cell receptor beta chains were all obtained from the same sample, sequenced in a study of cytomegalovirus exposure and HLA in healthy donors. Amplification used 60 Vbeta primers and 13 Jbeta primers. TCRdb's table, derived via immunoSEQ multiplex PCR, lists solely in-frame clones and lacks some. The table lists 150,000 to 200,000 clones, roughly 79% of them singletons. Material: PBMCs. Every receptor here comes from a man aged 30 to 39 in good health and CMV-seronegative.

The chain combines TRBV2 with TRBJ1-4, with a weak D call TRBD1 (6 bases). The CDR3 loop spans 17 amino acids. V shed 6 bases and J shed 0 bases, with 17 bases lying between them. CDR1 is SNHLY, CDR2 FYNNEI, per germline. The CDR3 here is CASRWGGGLPTNEKLFF. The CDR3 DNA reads TGTGCCAGCAGATGGGGCGGGGGGCTTCCAACTAATGAAAAACTGTTTTTT.

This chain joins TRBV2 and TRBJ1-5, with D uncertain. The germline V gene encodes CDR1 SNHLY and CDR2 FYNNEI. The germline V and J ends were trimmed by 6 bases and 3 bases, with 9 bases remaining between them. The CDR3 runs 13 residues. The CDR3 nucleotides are TGTGCCAGCAGAGACTACCCCAATCAGCCCCAGCATTTT. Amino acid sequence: CASRDYPNQPQHF.

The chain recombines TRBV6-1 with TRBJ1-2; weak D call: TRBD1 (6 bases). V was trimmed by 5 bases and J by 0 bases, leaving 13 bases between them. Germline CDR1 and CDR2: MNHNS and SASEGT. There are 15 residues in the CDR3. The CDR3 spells CASSQRTDTNYGYTF. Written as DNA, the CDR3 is TGTGCCAGCAGTCAAAGGACAGATACTAACTATGGCTACACCTTC.

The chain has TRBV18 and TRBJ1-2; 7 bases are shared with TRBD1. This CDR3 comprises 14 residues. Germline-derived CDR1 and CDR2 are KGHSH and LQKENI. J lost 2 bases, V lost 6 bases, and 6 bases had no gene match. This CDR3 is CASSRGGQNYGYTF. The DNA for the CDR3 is TGTGCCAGCTCGAGAGGGGGACAGAACTATGGCTACACCTTC.

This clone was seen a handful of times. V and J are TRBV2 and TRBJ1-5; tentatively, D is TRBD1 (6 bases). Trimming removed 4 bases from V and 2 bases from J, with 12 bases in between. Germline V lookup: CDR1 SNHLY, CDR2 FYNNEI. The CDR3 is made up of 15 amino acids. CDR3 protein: CASSVQGVGNQPQHF. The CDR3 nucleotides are TGTGCCAGCAGTGTACAGGGAGTGGGCAATCAGCCCCAGCATTTT.

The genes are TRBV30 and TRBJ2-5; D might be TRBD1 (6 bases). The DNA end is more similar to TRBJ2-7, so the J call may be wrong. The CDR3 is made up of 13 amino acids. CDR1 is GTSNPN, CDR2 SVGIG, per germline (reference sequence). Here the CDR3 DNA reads TGTGCCTGGAGTGTACAGGGACCCTACGAGCAGTACTTC. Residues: CAWSVQGPYEQYF.

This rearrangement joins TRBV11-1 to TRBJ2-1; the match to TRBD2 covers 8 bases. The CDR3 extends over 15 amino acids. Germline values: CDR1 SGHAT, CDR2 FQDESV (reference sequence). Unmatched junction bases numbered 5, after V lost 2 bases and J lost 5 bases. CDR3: CASSLFSGIHNEQFF. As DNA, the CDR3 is TGTGCCAGCAGCTTATTTAGCGGGATACACAATGAGCAGTTCTTC.

CDR3 sequence: CSVEVGLAGAGEQYF. The CDR3, as DNA: TGCAGCGTTGAAGTGGGCCTAGCGGGAGCAGGGGAGCAGTACTTC. V and J are TRBV29-1 and TRBJ2-7; 10 bases agree with TRBD2. CDR1 and CDR2 (germline): SQVTM, ANQGSEA. The V and J ends lost 1 base and 7 bases, in that order; junction bases with no gene match: 10. This CDR3 is built from 15 residues.

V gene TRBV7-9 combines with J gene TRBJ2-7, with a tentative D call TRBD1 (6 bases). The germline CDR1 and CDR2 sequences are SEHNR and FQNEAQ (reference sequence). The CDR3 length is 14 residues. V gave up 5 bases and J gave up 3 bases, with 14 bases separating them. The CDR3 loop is CASSRFPGHYEQYF. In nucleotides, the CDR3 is TGTGCCAGCAGCCGTTTCCCGGGACACTACGAGCAGTACTTC.

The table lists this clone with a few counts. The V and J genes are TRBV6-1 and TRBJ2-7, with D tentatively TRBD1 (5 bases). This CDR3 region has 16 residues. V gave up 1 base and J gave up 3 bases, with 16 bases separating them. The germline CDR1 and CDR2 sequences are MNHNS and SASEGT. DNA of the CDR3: TGTGCCAGCAGTGAAGGGGCAGGGAATTTTCACTACGAGCAGTACTTC. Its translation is CASSEGAGNFHYEQYF.

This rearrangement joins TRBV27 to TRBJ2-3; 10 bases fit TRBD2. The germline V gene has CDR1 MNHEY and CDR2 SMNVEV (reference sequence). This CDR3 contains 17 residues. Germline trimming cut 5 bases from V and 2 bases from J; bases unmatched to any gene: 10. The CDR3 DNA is TGTGCCAGCAGTACCCCGCTAGCGGGAGCACCCACAGATACGCAGTATTTT. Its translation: CASSTPLAGAPTDTQYF.

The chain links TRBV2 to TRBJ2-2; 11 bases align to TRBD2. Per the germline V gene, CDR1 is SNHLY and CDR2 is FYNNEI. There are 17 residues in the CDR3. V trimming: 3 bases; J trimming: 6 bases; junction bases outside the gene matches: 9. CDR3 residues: CASSEGLAGGWSGELFF. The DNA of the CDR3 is TGTGCCAGCAGTGAGGGGCTAGCGGGAGGATGGTCCGGGGAGCTGTTTTTT.

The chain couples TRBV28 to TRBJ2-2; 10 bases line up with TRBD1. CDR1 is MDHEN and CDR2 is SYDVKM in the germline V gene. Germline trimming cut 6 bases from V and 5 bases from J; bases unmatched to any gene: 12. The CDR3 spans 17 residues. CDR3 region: CASRASFGTGETGELFF. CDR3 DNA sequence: TGTGCCAGCAGAGCTTCCTTCGGGACAGGGGAAACCGGGGAGCTGTTTTTT.

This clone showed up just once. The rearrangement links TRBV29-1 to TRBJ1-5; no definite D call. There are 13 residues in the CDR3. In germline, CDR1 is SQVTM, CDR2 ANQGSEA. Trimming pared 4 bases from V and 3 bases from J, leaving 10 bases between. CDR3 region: CSVAGGFNQPQHF. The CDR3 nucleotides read TGCAGCGTTGCAGGAGGCTTCAATCAGCCCCAGCATTTT. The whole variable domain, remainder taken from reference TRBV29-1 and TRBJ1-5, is SAVISQKPSRDICQRGTSLTIQCQVDSQVTMMFWYRQQPGQSLTLIATANQGSEATYESGFVIDKFPISRPNLTFSTLTVSNMSPEDSSIYLCSVAGGFNQPQHFGDGTRLSIL.